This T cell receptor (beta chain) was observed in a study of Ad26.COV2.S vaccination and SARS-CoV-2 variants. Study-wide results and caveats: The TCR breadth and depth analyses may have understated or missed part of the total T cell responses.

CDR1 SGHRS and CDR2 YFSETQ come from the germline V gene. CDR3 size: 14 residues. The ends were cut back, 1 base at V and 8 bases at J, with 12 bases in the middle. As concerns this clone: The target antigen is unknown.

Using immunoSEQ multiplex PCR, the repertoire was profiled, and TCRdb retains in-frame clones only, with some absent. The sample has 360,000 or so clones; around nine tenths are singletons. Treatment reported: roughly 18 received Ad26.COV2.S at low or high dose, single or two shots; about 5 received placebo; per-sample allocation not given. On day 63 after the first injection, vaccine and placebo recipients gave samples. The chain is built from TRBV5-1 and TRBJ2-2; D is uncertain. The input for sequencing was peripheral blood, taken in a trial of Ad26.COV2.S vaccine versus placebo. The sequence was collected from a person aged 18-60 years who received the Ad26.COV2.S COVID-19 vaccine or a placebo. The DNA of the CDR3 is TGCGCCAGCAGCTTGAACTACCCCCCTGGGGAGCTGTTTTTT. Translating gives CASSLNYPPGELFF.